This T cell receptor beta chain was identified during a study of shared clonotypes between healthy human individuals. Overall study findings and caveats: What limited the represented genetic and exposure-history diversity was the small number of donors. Roughly 5.3% of naive CD4 clonotypes were common to a handful of donors.

This clone was recorded only once. Its matching antigen is unknown. The V gene's germline CDR1 is SNHLY and CDR2 FYNNEI. The germline V and J ends were trimmed by 2 bases and 5 bases, with 12 bases remaining between them. The CDR3 totals 15 residues. Using immunoSEQ multiplex PCR, the repertoire was profiled, and TCRdb retains in-frame clones only, with some absent. This sample yields 2 million to 2.5 million clones, of which roughly 94% are seen a single time; around 0.13% belongs to the top ten. Each donor was a Caucasian adult residing in Nashville, Tennessee. This TCR was sampled from a man aged 18 to 29 in good health. This sequence joins TRBV2 and TRBJ2-2; D is undetermined. Sequenced input: naive CD4+ T cells sorted from blood. Described subset: CD45RA+ positively selected. CDR3 in amino acids: CASSENPPETGELFF. CDR3 coding DNA: TGTGCCAGCAGTGAAAATCCACCGGAGACCGGGGAGCTGTTTTTT.